The 30 T cell receptor beta chains given below trace back to one sample, sequenced in a study of CD8 T cells in Susac syndrome. Reverse transcription used roughly 0.45 to 1 ug RNA and random hexamers. TCRdb re-derived calls from the immunoSEQ multiplex PCR reads in MiXCR, one entry per CDR3 protein. The sample shows about 130,000 distinct CDR3 sequences, more than 85% of them seen only once. Sequenced material: CD8+ T cells from PBMCs. These receptors were taken from a human donor with multiple sclerosis.

The chain employs TRBV6-2 or TRBV6-3 and TRBJ2-7; D may be TRBD2 (6 bases). The CDR3 is 17 amino acids. V lost 2 bases, J lost 3 bases, and 20 bases lay in between. CDR1 and CDR2 (germline): MNHEY, SVGEGT. CDR3: CASSYSLRGGAIYEQYV. The CDR3 DNA follows: TGTGCCAGCAGTTACAGTCTTCGGGGAGGCGCTATCTACGAGCAGTACGTC.

J is TRBJ1-1 and V is TRBV30, with a tentative D call TRBD1 (6 bases). The germline V gene encodes CDR1 GTSNPN and CDR2 SVGIG (reference sequence). The V end was cut by 0 bases, the J end by 8 bases, with 13 bases between. The CDR3 extends over 13 amino acids. The CDR3 nucleotides read TGTGCCTGGAGTGTACAGGGAGGGTCCGAAGCTTTCTTT. This codes for CAWSVQGGSEAFF. Full variable domain (outside the CDR3, taken from reference TRBV30 and TRBJ1-1): SQTIHQWPATLVQPVGSPLSLECTVEGTSNPNLYWYRQAAGRGLQLLFYSVGIGQISSEVPQNLSASRPQDRQFILSSKKLLLSDSGFYLCAWSVQGGSEAFFGQGTRLTVV.

The genes are TRBV24-1 and TRBJ2-3, with 7 nucleotides matching TRBD1. With 8 bases clipped from V and 2 bases from J, the junction kept 6 bases outside the gene matches. The CDR3 consists of 14 residues. Germline values: CDR1 KGHDR, CDR2 SFDVKD. CDR3 nucleotide sequence: TGTGCCACCACAGAGGGGGCTGCCACAGATACGCAGTATTTT. Translating gives CATTEGAATDTQYF.

The V and J genes are TRBV28 and TRBJ1-1; the D is unclear. This CDR3 region has 14 residues. V gave up 3 bases and J gave up 6 bases, with 14 bases separating them. Germline CDR1 MDHEN, CDR2 SYDVKM. CDR3 nucleotides: TGTGCCAGCAGTTTTTATCAGGAGATCGCTGAAGCTTTCTTT. It specifies CASSFYQEIAEAFF.

The chain is built from TRBV5-1 and TRBJ2-1; D possibly corresponds to TRBD2 (5 bases). The CDR3 consists of 12 residues. V was cut by 0 bases and J by 15 bases, with 13 bases left in between. Germline V gene lookup returns CDR1 SGHRS and CDR2 YFSETQ. The CDR3, as DNA: TGCGCCAGCAGCTTGGTGGGAGCCCGAAGGTTCTTC. This encodes CASSLVGARRFF.

This chain uses TRBV27 with TRBJ2-3; unclear D gene. Between the trimmed V and J ends, which lost 1 base and 4 bases, there was a span of 6 bases. This CDR3 contains 13 residues. The germline CDR1 and CDR2 sequences are MNHEY and SMNVEV (reference sequence). The CDR3 loop is CASSLWAADTQYF. In DNA form, the CDR3 reads TGTGCCAGCAGTTTATGGGCGGCAGATACGCAGTATTTT.

The rearrangement uses TRBV6-1 and TRBJ2-3; possibly TRBD1 or TRBD2 for D (5 bases each). Trimming took off 8 bases at V and 5 bases at J, with 14 bases between the two ends. This CDR3 is 13 amino acids long. CDR1 and CDR2 (germline): MNHNS, SASEGT. CDR3: CASRGSGGDTQYF. DNA of the CDR3: TGTGCCAGCCGGGGCAGCGGTGGAGATACGCAGTATTTT.

CDR3 in DNA: TGTGCCACCAGCAGGTTGGATTTCCGCGGGAACTACAATGAGCAGTTCTTC. Translation gives CATSRLDFRGNYNEQFF. The rearrangement links TRBV15 to TRBJ2-1; a possible D gene is TRBD2 (6 bases). CDR3 size: 17 residues. V dropped 3 bases and J dropped 3 bases, with 18 bases sitting between them. Looked up from germline, CDR1 is LNHNV and CDR2 is YYDKDF (reference sequence).

V usage is TRBV7-3 and J usage is TRBJ2-1; a possible D gene is TRBD2 (7 bases). Per germline, CDR1 SGHTA and CDR2 FQGTGA. V dropped 0 bases and J dropped 9 bases, with 12 bases sitting between them. This CDR3 is 14 amino acids long. In nucleotides, the CDR3 is TGTGCCAGCAGCTTAACAGGGGGGGCCGCTGAGCAGTTCTTC. Protein: CASSLTGGAAEQFF. The variable domain in full, completed from reference TRBV7-3 and TRBJ2-1, reads GAGVSQTPSNKVTEKGKYVELRCDPISGHTALYWYRQSLGQGPEFLIYFQGTGAADDSGLPNDRFFAVRPEGSVSTLKIQRTERGDSAVYLCASSLTGGAAEQFFGPGTRLTVL.

The chain combines TRBV6-5 with TRBJ1-2; possibly TRBD1 for D (6 bases). The germline gives CDR1 MNHEY, CDR2 SVGAGI. The CDR3 length is 15 residues. The V gene lost 4 bases and the J gene lost 1 base, with 13 bases spanning the gap. CDR3 protein: CASSWGTPFNYGYTF. In DNA form, the CDR3 reads TGTGCCAGCAGTTGGGGGACACCCTTTAACTATGGCTACACCTTC.

The genes are TRBV15 and TRBJ2-2; a possible D gene is TRBD1 (5 bases). CDR1 and CDR2 from the germline V gene are LNHNV and YYDKDF (reference sequence). V was pared by 6 bases and J by 7 bases, with 6 bases between. This CDR3 has 11 amino acids. The CDR3 sequence: CATRGVGELFF. The CDR3 DNA reads TGTGCCACCAGAGGGGTCGGGGAGCTGTTTTTT.

Of note for this clonotype: An end of the junction does not agree with germline; a read error may underlie this. V usage is TRBV2 and J usage is TRBJ2-6; D is ambiguous. Germline-derived CDR1 and CDR2 are SNHLY and FYNNEI. The CDR3 totals 16 residues. The CDR3 coding sequence is TGTGCCAGAAGTGATCGGCAGTCTAGTGGGGCCAACGTCCTGACTTTC. This encodes CARSDRQSSGANVLTF.

This CDR3 reads CSAPPQGPYGYTF. As DNA, the CDR3 is TGCAGTGCTCCCCCCCAAGGGCCGTATGGCTACACCTTC. The chain is built from TRBV20-1 and TRBJ1-2; D call uncertain. The CDR3 is 13 residues long. Per germline, CDR1 DFQATT and CDR2 SNEGSKA (reference sequence). Trimming left V 5 bases short and J 5 bases short, with 15 bases between.

This clonotype was recorded once. The chain is built from TRBV9 and TRBJ2-3; D ambiguous. The ends were cut back, 2 bases at V and 1 base at J, with 14 bases in the middle. The CDR3 runs 16 residues. Germline V gene lookup returns CDR1 SGDLS and CDR2 YYNGEE. The CDR3 sequence: CASSVRGRWGTDTQYF. CDR3 coding DNA: TGTGCCAGCAGCGTTCGCGGCAGGTGGGGCACAGATACGCAGTATTTT.

This clonotype was seen a few times. The chain couples TRBV9 to TRBJ1-5, with D uncertain. The CDR3 extends over 15 amino acids. The ends were cut back, 0 bases at V and 0 bases at J, with 7 bases in the middle. CDR1 is SGDLS, CDR2 YYNGEE, per germline. This chain's CDR3 is CASSVGPYSNQPQHF. CDR3 coding DNA: TGTGCCAGCAGCGTAGGCCCCTATAGCAATCAGCCCCAGCATTTT.

The CDR3 reads CASSYSHGVDYGYTF. CDR3 bases: TGTGCCAGCAGTTACTCCCACGGGGTGGACTATGGCTACACCTTC. The chain links TRBV6-5 to TRBJ1-2; D uncertain. Germline assignment: CDR1 MNHEY and CDR2 SVGAGI. Deletions cut 0 bases from V and 3 bases from J, with 11 bases between. CDR3 length equals 15 residues.

The V and J genes are TRBV14 and TRBJ1-6; D call uncertain. V shed 3 bases and J shed 0 bases, with 6 bases lying between them. Germline values: CDR1 SGHDN, CDR2 FVKESK. The CDR3 has 15 amino acids. As DNA, the CDR3 is TGTGCCAGCAGCCAGCAGAGCTCCTATAATTCACCCCTCCACTTT. Residues: CASSQQSSYNSPLHF.

The rearrangement links TRBV13 to TRBJ2-2, with a tentative D call TRBD2 (5 bases). Trimming took off 7 bases at V and 5 bases at J, with 8 bases between the two ends. Looked up from germline, CDR1 is PRHDT and CDR2 is FYEKMQ (reference sequence). This CDR3 has 12 amino acids. CDR3: CASMGETGELFF. The CDR3 nucleotides read TGTGCCAGCATGGGAGAGACCGGGGAGCTGTTTTTT.

The CDR3 loop reads CSVEDRKSDTQYF. The DNA for the CDR3 is TGCAGCGTTGAAGATCGCAAGTCGGATACGCAGTATTTT. J is TRBJ2-3 and V is TRBV29-1, with no clear D. Trimming pared 0 bases from V and 6 bases from J, leaving 10 bases between. The CDR3 loop spans 13 amino acids. The V gene's germline CDR1 is SQVTM and CDR2 ANQGSEA.

The rearrangement joins TRBV20-1 to TRBJ2-1, with TRBD1 matching over 9 bases. The V segment lost 3 bases and the J segment 7 bases; nucleotides outside the gene matches: 13. CDR1 DFQATT and CDR2 SNEGSKA come from the germline V gene (reference sequence). The CDR3 is made up of 16 amino acids. CDR3 sequence reads: CSASLGQGLRENEQFF. CDR3 coding DNA: TGCAGTGCTAGTCTGGGACAGGGCCTGAGAGAGAATGAGCAGTTCTTC.

The gene calls are TRBV24-1 and TRBJ2-7; 10 nucleotides agree with TRBD1. The junction had 7 bases not matched to a gene; V was cut back by 4 bases and J by 2 bases. The CDR3 covers 16 residues. Germline V gene data show CDR1 as KGHDR and CDR2 as SFDVKD. CDR3: CATSEPGQGTPYEQYV. The CDR3 DNA reads as TGTGCCACCAGTGAGCCGGGACAGGGGACCCCCTACGAGCAGTACGTC.

The rearrangement links TRBV2 to TRBJ2-1, with 8 positions matching TRBD2. With 10 bases clipped from V and 3 bases from J, the junction kept 5 bases outside the gene matches. CDR1 and CDR2 from the germline V gene are SNHLY and FYNNEI. The CDR3 sequence is 13 residues long. CDR3: CATGLALYNEQFF. As DNA, the CDR3 is TGTGCCACAGGACTAGCACTCTACAATGAGCAGTTCTTC.

DNA of the CDR3: TGTGCCAGCAGTCCGGGCCGAGAATATCAGCCCCAGCATTTT. The encoded protein is CASSPGREYQPQHF. The chain joins TRBV28 to TRBJ1-5; D gene uncertain. This CDR3 is 14 amino acids long. CDR1 and CDR2 from the germline V gene are MDHEN and SYDVKM. V was clipped by 5 bases and J by 5 bases, with 13 bases between them.

The gene calls are TRBV11-1 and TRBJ2-4; D uncertain. CDR3 size: 15 residues. CDR1 is SGHAT, CDR2 FQDESV, per germline (reference sequence). Deletions cut 5 bases from V and 0 bases from J, with 11 bases between. CDR3 coding DNA: TGTGCCAGCAGCCGCGTACCGTCAGCCAAAAACATTCAGTACTTC. The encoded protein is CASSRVPSAKNIQYF. Complete variable domain (other parts from reference TRBV11-1 and TRBJ2-4): EAEVAQSPRYKITEKSQAVAFWCDPISGHATLYWYRQILGQGPELLVQFQDESVVDDSQLPKDRFSAERLKGVDSTLKIQPAELGDSAMYLCASSRVPSAKNIQYFGAGTRLSVL.

The genes are TRBV15 and TRBJ2-3; no firm D call. CDR1 is LNHNV and CDR2 is YYDKDF in the germline V gene (reference sequence). CDR3 length: 14 residues. V gave up 5 bases and J gave up 0 bases, with 9 bases separating them. CDR3: CATSPSGSTDTQYF. The CDR3 nucleotides are TGTGCCACCAGCCCTTCGGGCAGCACAGATACGCAGTATTTT.

This clonotype was seen only once. The chain links TRBV6-1 to TRBJ2-5; no clear D gene. Germline assignment: CDR1 MNHNS and CDR2 SASEGT. The CDR3 runs to 12 residues. Deletions cut 2 bases from V and 3 bases from J, with 4 bases between. CDR3 amino acids: CASSEHKETQYF. The CDR3 DNA reads as TGTGCCAGCAGTGAACATAAAGAGACCCAGTACTTC.

The chain joins TRBV27 to TRBJ2-1; D ambiguous. The ends were cut back, 4 bases at V and 6 bases at J, with 7 bases in the middle. The CDR3 totals 12 residues. Germline V gives CDR1 MNHEY, CDR2 SMNVEV (reference sequence). CDR3: CASSSSRNEQFF. The CDR3 DNA reads as TGTGCCAGCAGTTCATCCCGCAATGAGCAGTTCTTC.

This clonotype appeared a few times. The chain is built from TRBV3-1 and TRBJ2-5; D tentatively reads TRBD1 or TRBD2 (5 bases each). This CDR3 region has 16 residues. Per germline, CDR1 LGHDT and CDR2 YNNKEL (reference sequence). V lost 3 bases to trimming and J lost 9 bases, with 23 bases between them. The CDR3 DNA reads as TGTGCCAGCAGCCAGCCCGGCGGAGCGAACCTGGGGGCCCAGTACTTC. Translation gives CASSQPGGANLGAQYF.

This clonotype was seen only once. This chain connects TRBV7-9 to TRBJ2-1; D is tentatively TRBD1 or TRBD2 (5 bases each). The CDR3 runs to 15 residues. Per germline, CDR1 SEHNR and CDR2 FQNEAQ (reference sequence). The ends were cut back, 5 bases at V and 7 bases at J, with 18 bases in the middle. The CDR3 DNA follows: TGTGCCAGCAGCGCCCGGGCCATCGAGGGGAATGAGCAGTTCTTC. Translated, it gives CASSARAIEGNEQFF.

J is TRBJ2-3 and V is TRBV29-1; possible D gene TRBD1, 6 bases. Looked up from germline, CDR1 is SQVTM and CDR2 is ANQGSEA. The CDR3 has 17 amino acids. V lost 0 bases and J 2 bases, leaving 18 bases between the germline ends. The CDR3 DNA follows: TGCAGCGTTGAAGAGATAACAGGGAGAGACTTCACAGATACGCAGTATTTT. Translation gives CSVEEITGRDFTDTQYF.